This TCR beta chain was identified in a study of technical replicates of blood from a handful of donors. V was pared by 0 bases and J by 2 bases, with 9 bases between. The CDR3 has 15 residues. Looked up from germline, CDR1 is SGHVS and CDR2 is FQNEAQ. Clones were sequenced by immunoSEQ multiplex PCR, and TCRdb holds only the in-frame ones, with some missing. The table shows around 56,000 clones, with more than 90% occurring only once. This sequence was found in a human donor in good health. Some clones in this sample may be carry-over from other donors' samples. The rearrangement uses TRBV7-8 and TRBJ2-3, with a possible D match to TRBD2 (5 bases). Sequencing was done on a sample of PBMCs. CDR3 in DNA: TGTGCCAGCAGCTTAGCGTGGACTTCCACAGATACGCAGTATTTT. As protein: CASSLAWTSTDTQYF.